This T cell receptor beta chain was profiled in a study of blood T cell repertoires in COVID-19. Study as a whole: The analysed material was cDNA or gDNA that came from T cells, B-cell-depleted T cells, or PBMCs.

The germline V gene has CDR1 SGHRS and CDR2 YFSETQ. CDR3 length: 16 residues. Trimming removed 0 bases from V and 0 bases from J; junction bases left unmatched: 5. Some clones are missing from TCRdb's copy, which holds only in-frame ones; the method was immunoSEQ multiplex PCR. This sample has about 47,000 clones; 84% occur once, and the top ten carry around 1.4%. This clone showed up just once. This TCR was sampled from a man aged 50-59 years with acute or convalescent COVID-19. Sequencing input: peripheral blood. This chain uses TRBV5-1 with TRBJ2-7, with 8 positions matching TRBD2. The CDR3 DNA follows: TGCGCCAGCAGCTTGGAATTAGCGGGACGCTCCTACGAGCAGTACTTC. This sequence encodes CASSLELAGRSYEQYF.